This TCR beta chain was retrieved from a study of blood T cell repertoires in COVID-19. Per germline, CDR1 SGHRS and CDR2 YFSETQ. CDR3 length: 14 residues. V lost 4 bases and J lost 7, with 18 bases in between. Profiling relied on immunoSEQ multiplex PCR, and the TCRdb table lists in-frame clones only, not all of them. The table lists tens of thousands of clones, 65% to 85% of them singletons, with 6.3% in the top ten. The sequencing input was peripheral blood. This clonotype was sampled from a man aged 65 to 85 with COVID-19, enrolled during active disease. V gene TRBV5-1 combines with J gene TRBJ2-7; the D gene is possibly TRBD2 (5 bases). In DNA, the CDR3 is TGCGCCAGCAGCAAGGACTTCCCCGGCGGAGAGCAGTACTTC. Translation gives CASSKDFPGGEQYF.